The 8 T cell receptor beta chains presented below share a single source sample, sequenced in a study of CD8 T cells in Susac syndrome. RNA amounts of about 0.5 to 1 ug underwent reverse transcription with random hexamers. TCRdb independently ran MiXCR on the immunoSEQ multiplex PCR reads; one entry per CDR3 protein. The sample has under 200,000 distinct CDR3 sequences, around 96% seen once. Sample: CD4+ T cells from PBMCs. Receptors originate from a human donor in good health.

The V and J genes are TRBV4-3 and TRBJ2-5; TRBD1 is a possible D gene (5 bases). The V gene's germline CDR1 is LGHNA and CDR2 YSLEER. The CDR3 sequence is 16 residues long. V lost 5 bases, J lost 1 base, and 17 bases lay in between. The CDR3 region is CASSSSAGPGQETQYF. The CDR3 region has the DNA TGCGCCAGCAGCTCCTCGGCAGGGCCCGGCCAAGAGACCCAGTACTTC.

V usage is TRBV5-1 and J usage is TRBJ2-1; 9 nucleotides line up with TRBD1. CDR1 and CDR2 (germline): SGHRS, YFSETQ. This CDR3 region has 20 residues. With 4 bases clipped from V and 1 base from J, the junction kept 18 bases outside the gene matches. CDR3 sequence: CASSPKGQGTRLLSYNEQFF. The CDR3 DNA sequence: TGCGCCAGCAGCCCGAAAGGACAGGGGACGCGATTGCTATCCTACAATGAGCAGTTCTTC.

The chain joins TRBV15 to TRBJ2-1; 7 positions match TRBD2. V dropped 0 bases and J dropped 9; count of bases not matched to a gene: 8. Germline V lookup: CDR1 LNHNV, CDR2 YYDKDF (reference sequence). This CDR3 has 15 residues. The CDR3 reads CATSREVSGGGEQFF. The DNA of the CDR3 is TGTGCCACCAGCAGAGAAGTGTCCGGCGGGGGTGAGCAGTTCTTC.

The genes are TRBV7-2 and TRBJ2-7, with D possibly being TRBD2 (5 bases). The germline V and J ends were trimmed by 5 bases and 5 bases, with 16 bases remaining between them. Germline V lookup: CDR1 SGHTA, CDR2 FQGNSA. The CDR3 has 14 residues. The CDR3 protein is CASSLTSIGDEQYF. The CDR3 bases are TGTGCCAGCAGCCTTACTAGTATCGGGGACGAGCAGTACTTC.

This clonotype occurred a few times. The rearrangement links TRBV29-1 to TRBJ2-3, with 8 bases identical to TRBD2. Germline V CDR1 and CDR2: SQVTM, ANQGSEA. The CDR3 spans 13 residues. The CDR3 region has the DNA TGCGGTGGGGATAGCGGGGGCACAGATACGCAGTATTTT. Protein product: CGGDSGGTDTQYF.

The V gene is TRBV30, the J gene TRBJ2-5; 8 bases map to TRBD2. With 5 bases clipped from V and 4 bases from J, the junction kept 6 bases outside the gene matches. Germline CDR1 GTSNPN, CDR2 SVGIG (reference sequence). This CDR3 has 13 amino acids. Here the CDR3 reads CAWDGLAGETQYF. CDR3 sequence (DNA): TGTGCCTGGGACGGACTAGCTGGAGAGACCCAGTACTTC.

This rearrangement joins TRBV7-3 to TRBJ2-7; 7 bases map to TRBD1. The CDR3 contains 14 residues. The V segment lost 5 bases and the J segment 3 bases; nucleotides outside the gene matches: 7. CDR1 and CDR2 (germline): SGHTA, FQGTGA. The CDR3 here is CASSPGGFDYEQYF. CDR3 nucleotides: TGTGCCAGCAGCCCAGGGGGATTTGACTACGAGCAGTACTTC.

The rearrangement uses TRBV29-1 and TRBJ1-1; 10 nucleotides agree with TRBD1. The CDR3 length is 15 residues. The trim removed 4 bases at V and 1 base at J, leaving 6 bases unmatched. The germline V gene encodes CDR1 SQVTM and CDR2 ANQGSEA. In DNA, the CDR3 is TGCAGCGTTGGAAGGGGGACAGGGGAGAACACTGAAGCTTTCTTT. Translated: CSVGRGTGENTEAFF.